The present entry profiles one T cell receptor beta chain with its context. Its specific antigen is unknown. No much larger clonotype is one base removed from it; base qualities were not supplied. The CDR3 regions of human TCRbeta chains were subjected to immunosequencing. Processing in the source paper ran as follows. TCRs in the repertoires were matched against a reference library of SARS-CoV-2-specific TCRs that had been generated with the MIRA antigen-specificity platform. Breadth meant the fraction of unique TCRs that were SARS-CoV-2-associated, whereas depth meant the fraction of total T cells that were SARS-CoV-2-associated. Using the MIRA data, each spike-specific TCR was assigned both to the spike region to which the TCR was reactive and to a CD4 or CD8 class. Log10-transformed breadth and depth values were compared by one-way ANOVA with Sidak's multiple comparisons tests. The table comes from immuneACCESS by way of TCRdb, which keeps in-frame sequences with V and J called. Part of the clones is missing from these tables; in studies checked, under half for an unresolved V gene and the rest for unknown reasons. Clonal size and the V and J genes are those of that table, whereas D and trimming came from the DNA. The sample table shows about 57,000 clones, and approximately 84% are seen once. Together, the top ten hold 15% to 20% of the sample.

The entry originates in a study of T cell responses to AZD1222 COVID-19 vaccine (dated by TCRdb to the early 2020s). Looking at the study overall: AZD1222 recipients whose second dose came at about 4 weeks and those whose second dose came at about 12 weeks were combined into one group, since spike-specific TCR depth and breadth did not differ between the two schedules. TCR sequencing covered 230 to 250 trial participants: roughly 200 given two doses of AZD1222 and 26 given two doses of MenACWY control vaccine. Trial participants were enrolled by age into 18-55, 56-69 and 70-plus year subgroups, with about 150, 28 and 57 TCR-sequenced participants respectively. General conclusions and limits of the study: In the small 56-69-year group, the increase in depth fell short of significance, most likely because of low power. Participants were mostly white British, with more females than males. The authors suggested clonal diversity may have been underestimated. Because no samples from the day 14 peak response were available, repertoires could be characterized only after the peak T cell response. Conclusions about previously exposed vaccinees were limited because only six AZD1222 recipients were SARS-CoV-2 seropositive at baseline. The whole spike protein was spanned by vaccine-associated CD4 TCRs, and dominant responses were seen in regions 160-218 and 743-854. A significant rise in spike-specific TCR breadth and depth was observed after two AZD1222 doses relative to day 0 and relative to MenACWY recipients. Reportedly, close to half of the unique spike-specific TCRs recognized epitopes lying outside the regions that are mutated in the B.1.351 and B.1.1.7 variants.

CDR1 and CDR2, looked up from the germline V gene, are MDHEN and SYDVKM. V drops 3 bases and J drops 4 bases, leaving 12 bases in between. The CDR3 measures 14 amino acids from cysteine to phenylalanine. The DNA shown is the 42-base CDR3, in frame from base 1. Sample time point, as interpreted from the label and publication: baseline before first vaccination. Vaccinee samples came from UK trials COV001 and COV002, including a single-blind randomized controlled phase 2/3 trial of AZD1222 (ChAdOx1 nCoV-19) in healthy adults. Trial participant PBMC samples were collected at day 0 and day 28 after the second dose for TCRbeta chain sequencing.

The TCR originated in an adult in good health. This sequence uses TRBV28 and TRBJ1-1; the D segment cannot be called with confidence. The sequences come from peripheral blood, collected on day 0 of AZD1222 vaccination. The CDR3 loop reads CASSFRGVGTEAFF. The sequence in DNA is TGTGCCAGCAGTTTTCGTGGGGTTGGCACTGAAGCTTTCTTT.